This T cell receptor (beta chain) was captured in a study of T cell changes during pregnancy in multiple sclerosis. Data came from immunoSEQ multiplex PCR; TCRdb stores just in-frame clones and leaves some out. The sample shows tens of thousands of clones, 80% to 95% of them seen only once. CDR1 SGDLS and CDR2 YYNGEE come from the germline V gene. The ends lost 4 bases at V and 0 bases at J; junction bases unmatched: 10. The CDR3 has 18 amino acids. The receptor was derived from a female donor with multiple sclerosis, enrolled in a pregnancy study. V and J are TRBV9 and TRBJ1-3; the match to TRBD1 covers 10 bases. Sequenced material: CD4+ T cells from peripheral blood mononuclear cells, taken in the second trimester of pregnancy. The CDR3 DNA sequence: TGTGCCAGCAGCCCCTCCCCCCGGACAGGGGGCTCTGGAAACACCATATATTTT. Translated, it gives CASSPSPRTGGSGNTIYF.